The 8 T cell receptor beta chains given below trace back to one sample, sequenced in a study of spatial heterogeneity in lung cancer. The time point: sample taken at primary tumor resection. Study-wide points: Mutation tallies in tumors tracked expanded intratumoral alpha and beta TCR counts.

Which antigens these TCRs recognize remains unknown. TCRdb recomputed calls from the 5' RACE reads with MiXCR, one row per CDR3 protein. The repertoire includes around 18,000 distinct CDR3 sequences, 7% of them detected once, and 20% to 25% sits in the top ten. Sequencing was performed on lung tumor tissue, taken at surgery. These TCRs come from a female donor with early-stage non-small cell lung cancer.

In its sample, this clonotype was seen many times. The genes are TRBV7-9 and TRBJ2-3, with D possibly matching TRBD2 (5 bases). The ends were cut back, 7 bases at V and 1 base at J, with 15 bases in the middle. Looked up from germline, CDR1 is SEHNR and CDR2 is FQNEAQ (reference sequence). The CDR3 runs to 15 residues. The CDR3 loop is CASTPRGDRTDTQYF. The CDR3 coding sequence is TGTGCCAGCACCCCTCGGGGTGACCGCACAGATACGCAGTATTTT.

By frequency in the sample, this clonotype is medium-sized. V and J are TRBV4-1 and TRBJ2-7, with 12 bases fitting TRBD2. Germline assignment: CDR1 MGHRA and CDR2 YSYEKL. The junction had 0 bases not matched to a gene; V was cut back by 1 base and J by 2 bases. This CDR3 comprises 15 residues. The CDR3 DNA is TGCGCCAGCAGCCAAGGACTAGCGGGGGCCTACGAGCAGTACTTC. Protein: CASSQGLAGAYEQYF.

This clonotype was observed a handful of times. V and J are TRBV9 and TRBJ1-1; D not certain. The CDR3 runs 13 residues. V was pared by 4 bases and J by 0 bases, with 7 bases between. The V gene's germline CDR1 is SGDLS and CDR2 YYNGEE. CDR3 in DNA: TGTGCCAGCAGCTCAGGCGTGAACACTGAAGCTTTCTTT. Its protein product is CASSSGVNTEAFF.

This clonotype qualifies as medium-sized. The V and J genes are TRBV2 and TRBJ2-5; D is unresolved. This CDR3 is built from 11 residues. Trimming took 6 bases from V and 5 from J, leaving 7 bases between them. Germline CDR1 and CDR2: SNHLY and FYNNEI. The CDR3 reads CASRLSETQYF. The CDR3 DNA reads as TGTGCCAGCAGACTAAGTGAGACCCAGTACTTC.

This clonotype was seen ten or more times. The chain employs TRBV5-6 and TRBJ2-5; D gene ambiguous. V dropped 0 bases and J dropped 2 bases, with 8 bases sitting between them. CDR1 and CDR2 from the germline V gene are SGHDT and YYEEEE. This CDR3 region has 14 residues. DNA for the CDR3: TGTGCCAGCAGCTTGGTGTCGCCACAAGAGACCCAGTACTTC. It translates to CASSLVSPQETQYF.

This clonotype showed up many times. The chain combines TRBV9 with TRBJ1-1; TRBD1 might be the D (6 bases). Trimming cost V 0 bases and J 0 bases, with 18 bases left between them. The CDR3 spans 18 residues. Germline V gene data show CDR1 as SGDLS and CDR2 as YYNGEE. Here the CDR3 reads CASSVATEPGGLNTEAFF. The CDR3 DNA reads TGTGCCAGCAGCGTAGCTACCGAACCGGGGGGCCTGAACACTGAAGCTTTCTTT.

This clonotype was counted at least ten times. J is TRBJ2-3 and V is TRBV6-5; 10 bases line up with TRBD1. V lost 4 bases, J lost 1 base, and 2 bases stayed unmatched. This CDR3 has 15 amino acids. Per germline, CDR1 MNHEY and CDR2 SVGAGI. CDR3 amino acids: CASSSGTGGTDTQYF. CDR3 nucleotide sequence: TGTGCCAGCAGTTCCGGGACAGGGGGCACAGATACGCAGTATTTT.

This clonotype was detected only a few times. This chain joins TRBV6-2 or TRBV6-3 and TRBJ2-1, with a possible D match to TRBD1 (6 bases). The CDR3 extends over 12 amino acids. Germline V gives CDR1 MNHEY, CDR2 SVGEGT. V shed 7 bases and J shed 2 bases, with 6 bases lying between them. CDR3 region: CASKGAYNEQFF. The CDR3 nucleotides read TGTGCCAGCAAGGGGGCCTACAATGAGCAGTTCTTC.